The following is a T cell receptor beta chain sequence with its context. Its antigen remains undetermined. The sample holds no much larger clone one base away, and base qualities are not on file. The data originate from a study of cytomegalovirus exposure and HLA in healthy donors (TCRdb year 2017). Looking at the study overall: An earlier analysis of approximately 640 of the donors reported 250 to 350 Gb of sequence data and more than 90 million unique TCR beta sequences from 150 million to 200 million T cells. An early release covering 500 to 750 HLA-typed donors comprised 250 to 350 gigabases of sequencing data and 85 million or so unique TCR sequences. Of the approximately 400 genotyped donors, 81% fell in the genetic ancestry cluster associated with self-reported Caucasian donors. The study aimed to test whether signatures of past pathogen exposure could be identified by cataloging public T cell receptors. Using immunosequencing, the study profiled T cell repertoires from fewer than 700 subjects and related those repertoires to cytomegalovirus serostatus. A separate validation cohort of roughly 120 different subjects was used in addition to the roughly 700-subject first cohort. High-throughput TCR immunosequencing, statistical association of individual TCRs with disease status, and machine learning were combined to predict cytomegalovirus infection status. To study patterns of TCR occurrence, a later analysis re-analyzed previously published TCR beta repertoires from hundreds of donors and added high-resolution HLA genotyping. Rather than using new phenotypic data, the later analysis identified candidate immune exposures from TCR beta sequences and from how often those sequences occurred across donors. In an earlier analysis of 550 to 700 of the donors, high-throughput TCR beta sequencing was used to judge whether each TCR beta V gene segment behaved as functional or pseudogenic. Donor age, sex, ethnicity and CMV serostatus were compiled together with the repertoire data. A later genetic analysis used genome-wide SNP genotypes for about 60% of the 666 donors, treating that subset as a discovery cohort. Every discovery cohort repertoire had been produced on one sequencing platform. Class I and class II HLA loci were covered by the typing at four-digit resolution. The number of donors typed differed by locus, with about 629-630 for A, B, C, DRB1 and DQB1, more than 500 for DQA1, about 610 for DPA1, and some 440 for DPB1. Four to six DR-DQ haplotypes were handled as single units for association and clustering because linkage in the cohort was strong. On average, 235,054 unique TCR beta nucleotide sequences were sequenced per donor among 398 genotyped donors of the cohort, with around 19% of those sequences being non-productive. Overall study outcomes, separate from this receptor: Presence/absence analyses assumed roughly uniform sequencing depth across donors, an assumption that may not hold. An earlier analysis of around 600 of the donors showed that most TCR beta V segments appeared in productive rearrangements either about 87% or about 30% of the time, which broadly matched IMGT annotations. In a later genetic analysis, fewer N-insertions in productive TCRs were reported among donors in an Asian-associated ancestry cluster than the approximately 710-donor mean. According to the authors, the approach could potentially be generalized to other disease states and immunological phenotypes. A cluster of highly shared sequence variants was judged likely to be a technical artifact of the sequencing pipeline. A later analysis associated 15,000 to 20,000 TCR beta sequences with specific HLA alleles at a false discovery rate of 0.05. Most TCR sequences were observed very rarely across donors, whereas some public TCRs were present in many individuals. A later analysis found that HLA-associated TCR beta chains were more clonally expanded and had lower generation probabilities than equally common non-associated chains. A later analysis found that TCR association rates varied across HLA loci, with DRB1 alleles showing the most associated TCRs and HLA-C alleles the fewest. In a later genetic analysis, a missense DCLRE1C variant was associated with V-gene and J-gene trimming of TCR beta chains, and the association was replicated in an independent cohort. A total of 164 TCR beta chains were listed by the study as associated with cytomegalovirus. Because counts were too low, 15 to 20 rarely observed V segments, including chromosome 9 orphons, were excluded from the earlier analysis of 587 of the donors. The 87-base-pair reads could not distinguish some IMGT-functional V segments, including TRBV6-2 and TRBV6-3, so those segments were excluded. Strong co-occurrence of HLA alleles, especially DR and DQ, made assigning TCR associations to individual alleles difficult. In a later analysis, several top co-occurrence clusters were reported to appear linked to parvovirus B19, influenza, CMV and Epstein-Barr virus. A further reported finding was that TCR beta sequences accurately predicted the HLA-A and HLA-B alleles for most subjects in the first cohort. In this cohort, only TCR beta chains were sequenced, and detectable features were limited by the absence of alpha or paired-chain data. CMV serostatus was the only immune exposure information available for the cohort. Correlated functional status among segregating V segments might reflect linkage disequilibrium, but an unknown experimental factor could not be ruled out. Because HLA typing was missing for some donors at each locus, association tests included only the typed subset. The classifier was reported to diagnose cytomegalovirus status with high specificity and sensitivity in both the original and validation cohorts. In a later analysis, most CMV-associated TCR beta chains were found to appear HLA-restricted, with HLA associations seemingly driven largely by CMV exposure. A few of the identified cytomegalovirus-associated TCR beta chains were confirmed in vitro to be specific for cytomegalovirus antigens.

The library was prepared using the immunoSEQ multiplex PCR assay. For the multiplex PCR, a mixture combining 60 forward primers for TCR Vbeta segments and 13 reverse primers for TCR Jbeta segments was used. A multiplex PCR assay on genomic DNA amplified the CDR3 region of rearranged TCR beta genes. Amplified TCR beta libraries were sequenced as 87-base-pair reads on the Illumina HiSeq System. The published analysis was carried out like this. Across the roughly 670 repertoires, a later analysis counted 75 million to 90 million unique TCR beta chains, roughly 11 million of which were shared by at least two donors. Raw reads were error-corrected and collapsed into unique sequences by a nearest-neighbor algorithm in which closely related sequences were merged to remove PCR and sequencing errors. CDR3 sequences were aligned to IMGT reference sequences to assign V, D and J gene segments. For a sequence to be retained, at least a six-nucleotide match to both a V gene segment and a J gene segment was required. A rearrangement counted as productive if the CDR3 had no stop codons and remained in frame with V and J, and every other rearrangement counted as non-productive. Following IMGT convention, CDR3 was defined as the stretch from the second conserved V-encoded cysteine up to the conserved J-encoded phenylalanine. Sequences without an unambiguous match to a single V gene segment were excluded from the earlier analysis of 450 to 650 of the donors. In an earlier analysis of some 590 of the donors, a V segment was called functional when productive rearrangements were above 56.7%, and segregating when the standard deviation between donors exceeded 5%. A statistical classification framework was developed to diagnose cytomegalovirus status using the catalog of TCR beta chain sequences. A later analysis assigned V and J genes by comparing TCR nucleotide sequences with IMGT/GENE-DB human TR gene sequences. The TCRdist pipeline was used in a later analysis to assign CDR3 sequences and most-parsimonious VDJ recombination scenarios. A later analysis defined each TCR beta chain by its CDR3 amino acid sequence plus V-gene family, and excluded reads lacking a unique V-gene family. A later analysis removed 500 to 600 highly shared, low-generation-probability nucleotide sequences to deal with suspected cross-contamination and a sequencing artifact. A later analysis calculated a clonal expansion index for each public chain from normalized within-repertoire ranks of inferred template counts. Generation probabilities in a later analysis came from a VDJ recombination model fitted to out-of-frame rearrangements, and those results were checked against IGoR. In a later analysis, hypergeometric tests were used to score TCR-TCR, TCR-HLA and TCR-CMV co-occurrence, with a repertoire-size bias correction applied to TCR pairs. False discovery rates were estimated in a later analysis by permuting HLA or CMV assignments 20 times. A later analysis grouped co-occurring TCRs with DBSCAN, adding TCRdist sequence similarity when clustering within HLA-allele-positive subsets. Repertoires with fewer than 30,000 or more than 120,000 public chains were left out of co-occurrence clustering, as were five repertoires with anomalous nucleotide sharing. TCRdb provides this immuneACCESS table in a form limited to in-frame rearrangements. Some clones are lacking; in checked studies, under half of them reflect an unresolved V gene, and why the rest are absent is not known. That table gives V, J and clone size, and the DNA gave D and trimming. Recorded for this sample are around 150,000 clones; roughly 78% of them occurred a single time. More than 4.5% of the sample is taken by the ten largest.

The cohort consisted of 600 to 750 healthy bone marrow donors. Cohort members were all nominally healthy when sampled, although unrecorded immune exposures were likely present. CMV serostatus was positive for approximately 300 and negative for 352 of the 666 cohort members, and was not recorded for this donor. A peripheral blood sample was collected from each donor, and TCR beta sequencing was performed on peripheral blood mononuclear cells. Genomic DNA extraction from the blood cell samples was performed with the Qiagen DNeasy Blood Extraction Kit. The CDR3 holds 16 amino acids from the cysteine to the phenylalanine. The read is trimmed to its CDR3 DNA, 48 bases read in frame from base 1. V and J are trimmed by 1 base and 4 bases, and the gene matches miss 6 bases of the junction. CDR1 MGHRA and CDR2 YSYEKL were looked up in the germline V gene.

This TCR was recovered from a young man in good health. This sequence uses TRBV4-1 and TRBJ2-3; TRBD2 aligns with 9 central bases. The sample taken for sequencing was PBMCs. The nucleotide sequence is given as TGCGCCAGCAGCCAAGCGTCGAGACTAGCGGCAGATACGCAGTATTTT. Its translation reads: CASSQASRLAADTQYF.